The TCR beta chain described here comes from a study of blood T cell repertoires in COVID-19. Study information: Collection of acute and convalescent COVID-19 samples took place in the United States, Italy and Spain. In each case, the material was cDNA or gDNA derived from T cells, B-cell-depleted T cells, or PBMCs.

In the original processing: By means of reference gene primer amplification, nucleated cell counts were estimated. Sequencing was performed with immunoSEQ multiplex PCR; in TCRdb, only in-frame clones are kept and a portion is missing. V and J calls and clone size are given by that table; D and trimming were obtained from the DNA. The sample lists about 500,000 clones; roughly nine tenths were seen once. One Seattle source followed patients from active infection through their disease course. V dropped 5 bases and J dropped 1; count of bases not matched to a gene: 6. The V gene's germline CDR1 is SQVTM and CDR2 ANQGSEA. This CDR3 has 16 amino acids.

This receptor was obtained from a woman in her forties or fifties with COVID-19, enrolled during active disease. The sequenced sample consisted of peripheral blood. The chain couples TRBV29-1 to TRBJ2-6, with 9 bases that match TRBD1. CDR3 nucleotide sequence: TGCAGCGTTCGGACAGGGGTTGTTTCTGGGGCCAACGTCCTGACTTTC. The encoded protein is CSVRTGVVSGANVLTF.